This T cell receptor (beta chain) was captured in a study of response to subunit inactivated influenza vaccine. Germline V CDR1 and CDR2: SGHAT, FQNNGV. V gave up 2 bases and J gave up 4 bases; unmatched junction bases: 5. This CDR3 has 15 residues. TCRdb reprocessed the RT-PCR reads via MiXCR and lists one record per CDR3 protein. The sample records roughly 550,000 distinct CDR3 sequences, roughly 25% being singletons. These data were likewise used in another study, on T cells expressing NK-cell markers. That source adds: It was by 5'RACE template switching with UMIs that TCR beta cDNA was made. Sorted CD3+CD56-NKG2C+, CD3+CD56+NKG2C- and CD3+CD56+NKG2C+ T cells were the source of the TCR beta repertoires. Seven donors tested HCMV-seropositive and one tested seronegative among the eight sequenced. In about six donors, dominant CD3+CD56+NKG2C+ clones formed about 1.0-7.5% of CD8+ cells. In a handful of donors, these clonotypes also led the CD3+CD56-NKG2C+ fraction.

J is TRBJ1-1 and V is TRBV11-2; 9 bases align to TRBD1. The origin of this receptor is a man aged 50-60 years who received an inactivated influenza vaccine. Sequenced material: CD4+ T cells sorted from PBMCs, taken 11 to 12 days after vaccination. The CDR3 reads CASSLSRTGVTEAFF. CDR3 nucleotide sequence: TGTGCCAGCAGCTTAAGCAGGACAGGGGTCACTGAAGCTTTCTTT. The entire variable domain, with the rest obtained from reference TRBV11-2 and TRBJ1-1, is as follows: EAGVAQSPRYKIIEKRQSVAFWCNPISGHATLYWYQQILGQGPKLLIQFQNNGVVDDSQLPKDRFSAERLKGVDSTLKIQPAKLEDSAVYLCASSLSRTGVTEAFFGQGTRLTVV.